This record looks at one TCR beta chain sequence and its context. This sample is part of a study of OX40 agonist ivuxolimab in advanced cancers. The CDR3 is made up of 14 amino acids. Germline CDR1 and CDR2: SNHLY and FYNNEI. V lost 5 bases and J lost 4; bases outside the gene matches: 4. Data came from immunoSEQ multiplex PCR; TCRdb stores just in-frame clones and leaves some out. The table lists several thousand clones, around 70% of them singletons. The source of this sequence is an adult with an advanced solid tumor such as melanoma, head and neck, liver or kidney cancer. The chain carries TRBV2 and TRBJ2-2; 7 bases match TRBD1. The specimen was CD4+ or CD8+ T cells sorted from blood, collected in a trial of the OX40 agonist ivuxolimab. CDR3 DNA sequence: TGTGCCAGCAGTTCTACAGGGGTCACCGGGGAGCTGTTTTTT. Translated, it gives CASSSTGVTGELFF.